This T cell receptor (beta chain) was identified during a study of response to subunit inactivated influenza vaccine. Findings and caveats of the study: A suggestion made by the authors is that each seasonal influenza vaccination recruits few new T cells.

TCRdb used MiXCR to reprocess the RT-PCR reads, holding one entry per CDR3 protein. The profile covers 590,000 or so distinct CDR3 sequences, with approximately 14% appearing a single time and less than 9% taken by the ten largest. Germline-derived CDR1 and CDR2 are SQVTM and ANQGSEA. CDR3 length: 13 residues. V gave up 7 bases and J gave up 2 bases, with 14 bases separating them. A remark on this clonotype: The target antigen is unknown.

The chain uses TRBV29-1 and TRBJ2-5, with D tentatively TRBD1 (5 bases). The TCR sequence derives from a man between 50 and 59 years old who received an inactivated influenza vaccine. The sample here was PBMCs from blood, taken approximately 15 days before vaccination. The CDR3 sequence: CSADLGAQETQYF. The CDR3 bases are TGCAGCGCGGACCTAGGGGCTCAAGAGACCCAGTACTTC. The full variable domain, in which reference TRBV29-1 and TRBJ2-5 provide the parts outside the CDR3, is SAVISQKPSRDICQRGTSLTIQCQVDSQVTMMFWYRQQPGQSLTLIATANQGSEATYESGFVIDKFPISRPNLTFSTLTVSNMSPEDSSIYLCSADLGAQETQYFGPGTRLLVL.